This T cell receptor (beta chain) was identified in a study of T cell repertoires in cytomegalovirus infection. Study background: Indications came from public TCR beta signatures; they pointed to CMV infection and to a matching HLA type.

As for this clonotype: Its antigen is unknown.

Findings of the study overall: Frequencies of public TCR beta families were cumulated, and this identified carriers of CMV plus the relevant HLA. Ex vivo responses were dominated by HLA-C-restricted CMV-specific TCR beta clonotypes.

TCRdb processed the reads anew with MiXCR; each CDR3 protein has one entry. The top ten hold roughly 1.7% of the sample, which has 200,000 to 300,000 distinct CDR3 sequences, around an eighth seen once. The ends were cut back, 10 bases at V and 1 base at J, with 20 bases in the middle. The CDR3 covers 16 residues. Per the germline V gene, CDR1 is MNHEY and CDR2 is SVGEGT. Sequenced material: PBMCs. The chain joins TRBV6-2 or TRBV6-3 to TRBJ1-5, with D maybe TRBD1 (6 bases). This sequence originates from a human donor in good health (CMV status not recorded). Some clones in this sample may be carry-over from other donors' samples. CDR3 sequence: CAIRRGDLLSNQPQHF. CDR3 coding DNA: TGTGCCATCCGCAGGGGCGACCTTTTGAGCAATCAGCCCCAGCATTTT.